This TCR beta chain was sequenced during a study of HIV-infected children after antiretroviral therapy interruption. The junction had 6 bases not matched to a gene; V was cut back by 5 bases and J by 0 bases. From germline, CDR1 is SEHNR and CDR2 FQNEAQ (reference sequence). The CDR3 spans 16 residues. Treatment: PENTA 11 planned treatment interruption arm or continuous ART arm. The TCR library was built from RNA with a 3' RACE protocol and unique molecular identifiers. MiXCR was run by TCRdb on the 3' RACE reads, yielding one entry per CDR3 protein. The sample has a few thousand distinct CDR3 sequences, about 4.8% seen once; the top ten hold under 30%. This clonotype was recorded at least ten times.

This clonotype was obtained from a pool of human donors with HIV. The material was CD45RO+ CD8+ T cells from PBMCs, pooled from several time points, obtained from a donor given antiretroviral therapy, either interrupted or continuous. Subset meaning: memory CD8+ CD45RO+ CD45RA- T cells. The V gene is TRBV7-9, the J gene TRBJ2-2; TRBD1 matches at 7 bases. CDR3: CASSKTGFANTGELFF. The CDR3 nucleotides are TGTGCCAGCAGCAAGACAGGGTTCGCGAACACCGGGGAGCTGTTTTTT.